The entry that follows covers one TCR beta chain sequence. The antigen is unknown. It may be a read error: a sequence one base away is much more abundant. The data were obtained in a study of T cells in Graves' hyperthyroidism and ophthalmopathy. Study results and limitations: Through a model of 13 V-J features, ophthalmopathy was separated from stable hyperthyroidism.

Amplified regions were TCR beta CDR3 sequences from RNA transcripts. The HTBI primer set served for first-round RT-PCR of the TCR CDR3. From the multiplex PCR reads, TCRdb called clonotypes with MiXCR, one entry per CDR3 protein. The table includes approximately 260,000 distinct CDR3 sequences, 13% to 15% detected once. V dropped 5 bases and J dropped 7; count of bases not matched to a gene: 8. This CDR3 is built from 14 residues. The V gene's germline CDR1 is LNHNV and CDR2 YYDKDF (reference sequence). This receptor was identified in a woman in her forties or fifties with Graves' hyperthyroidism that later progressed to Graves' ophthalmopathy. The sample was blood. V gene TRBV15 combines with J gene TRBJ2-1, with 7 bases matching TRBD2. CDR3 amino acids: CATSGGLLTNEQFF. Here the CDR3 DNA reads TGTGCCACCAGCGGGGGACTACTTACTAATGAGCAGTTCTTC.